These T cell receptor beta chains were read from a single sample in a study of CD8 T cells in ankylosing spondylitis. TCRdb re-derived calls from the 5' RACE reads in MiXCR, one entry per CDR3 protein. The profile shows about 150,000 distinct CDR3 sequences, approximately 44% of them singletons. Sequenced sample: synovial fluid, either unsorted or a sorted T cell fraction (not recorded which). These receptors originate from a male donor with ankylosing spondylitis. Each CDR3 is given with its conserved first and last residue. A D gene is named only where the DNA matches it firmly. Some rows mark clone size as missing; the rest say once, few, many or name a class of expanded clone.

D: TRBD1
J: TRBJ2-7
size: many
V: TRBV6-1
CDR3: CASSPGQGHYEQYF
DNA: TGTGCCAGCAGTCCAGGACAGGGACACTACGAGCAGTACTTC

D: TRBD1
J: TRBJ2-3
size: .
V: TRBV4-1
CDR3: CASSQGGQGADTQYF
DNA: TGCGCCAGCAGCCAAGGGGGGCAGGGGGCAGATACGCAGTATTTT

D: .
J: TRBJ2-3
size: .
V: TRBV29-1
CDR3: CSVEVRGITDTQYF
DNA: TGCAGCGTTGAAGTGAGGGGGATCACAGATACGCAGTATTTT

D: .
J: TRBJ1-5
size: few
V: TRBV12-3/TRBV12-4
CDR3: CASSWGLGLISNQPQHF
DNA: TGTGCCAGCAGTTGGGGTCTTGGGCTTATTAGCAATCAGCCCCAGCATTTT

D: .
J: TRBJ2-7
size: .
V: TRBV27
CDR3: CASSLGPAYEQYF
DNA: TGTGCCAGCAGTTTAGGGCCAGCCTACGAGCAGTACTTC

D: TRBD1
J: TRBJ1-2
size: .
V: TRBV5-5
CDR3: CASSLKGDRGPYGYTF
DNA: TGTGCCAGCAGCTTGAAGGGAGACAGGGGACCTTATGGCTACACCTTC

D: .
J: TRBJ1-1
size: few
V: TRBV7-9
CDR3: CASSFGVTEAFF
DNA: TGTGCCAGCAGCTTCGGAGTGACTGAAGCTTTCTTT

D: TRBD1
J: TRBJ2-7
size: .
V: TRBV12-3/TRBV12-4
CDR3: CACRQKDRGWYEQYF
DNA: TGTGCTTGCAGGCAAAAGGACAGGGGGTGGTACGAGCAGTACTTC

D: TRBD2
J: TRBJ2-5
size: few
V: TRBV7-2
CDR3: CASSPGVGLAGAETQYF
DNA: TGTGCCAGCAGCCCGGGGGTGGGACTAGCGGGAGCGGAGACCCAGTACTTC

D: TRBD1
J: TRBJ2-1
size: .
V: TRBV3-1
CDR3: CASSQLRQGYSSSYNEQFF
DNA: TGTGCCAGCAGCCAACTCCGACAGGGATACTCCAGCTCCTACAATGAGCAGTTCTTC

D: .
J: TRBJ1-5
size: .
V: TRBV12-3/TRBV12-4
CDR3: CASSLASVGSNQPQHF
DNA: TGTGCCAGCAGTTTAGCGAGCGTGGGGAGCAATCAGCCCCAGCATTTT

D: .
J: TRBJ1-1
size: .
V: TRBV11-2
CDR3: CASSLFFPKNTEAFF
DNA: TGTGCCAGCAGCCTATTCTTCCCCAAGAACACTGAAGCTTTCTTT

D: TRBD1
J: TRBJ1-1
size: .
V: TRBV12-3/TRBV12-4
CDR3: CASSSPGQGTEAFF
DNA: TGTGCCAGCAGTTCCCCGGGACAGGGGACAGAAGCTTTCTTT

D: .
J: TRBJ2-3
size: .
V: TRBV7-3
CDR3: CASSPAAANTQYF
DNA: TGTGCCAGCAGCCCGGCGGCAGCCAATACGCAGTATTTT

D: .
J: TRBJ1-6
size: .
V: TRBV6-5
CDR3: CASSYWAEHNSPLHF
DNA: TGTGCCAGCAGTTACTGGGCAGAGCATAATTCACCCCTCCACTTT

D: .
J: TRBJ1-2
size: .
V: TRBV2
CDR3: CASSDLGRKPLEGYTF
DNA: TGTGCCAGCAGTGATCTGGGAAGGAAGCCTCTAGAGGGCTACACCTTC

D: TRBD1
J: TRBJ2-1
size: many
V: TRBV5-1
CDR3: CASSFPGQGGGVYNEQFF
DNA: TGCGCCAGCAGCTTTCCGGGACAGGGAGGAGGGGTCTACAATGAGCAGTTCTTC

D: .
J: TRBJ2-1
size: .
V: TRBV18
CDR3: CASSRRGLPNNEQFF
DNA: TGTGCCAGCTCACGACGGGGGCTCCCGAACAATGAGCAGTTCTTC

D: TRBD2
J: TRBJ2-3
size: once
V: TRBV11-3
CDR3: CASSGVLAESNTQYF
DNA: TGTGCCAGCAGCGGCGTTCTAGCGGAGAGTAATACGCAGTATTTT

D: .
J: TRBJ1-1
size: .
V: TRBV7-9
CDR3: CASSPDPTLNTEAFF
DNA: TGTGCCAGCAGTCCCGACCCCACCCTGAACACTGAAGCTTTCTTT

D: TRBD1
J: TRBJ1-5
size: few
V: TRBV5-6
CDR3: CASSFDRGNQPQHF
DNA: TGTGCCAGCAGTTTCGACAGGGGCAATCAGCCCCAGCATTTT

D: TRBD1
J: TRBJ2-1
size: .
V: TRBV28
CDR3: CASSPRDRGFQGNHEQFF
DNA: TGTGCCAGCAGCCCCCGGGACAGGGGTTTTCAGGGTAACCATGAGCAGTTCTTC

D: TRBD1
J: TRBJ2-7
size: .
V: TRBV28
CDR3: CASSLRDRGAYEQYF
DNA: TGTGCCAGCAGTTTAAGGGACAGAGGGGCCTACGAGCAGTACTTC

D: TRBD1
J: TRBJ2-7
size: .
V: TRBV12-3/TRBV12-4
CDR3: CASSRGQGASYEQYF
DNA: TGTGCCAGCAGTAGAGGACAGGGGGCATCCTACGAGCAGTACTTC

D: TRBD2
J: TRBJ2-1
size: .
V: TRBV6-1
CDR3: CASTRDRGLAGSYNEQFF
DNA: TGTGCCAGCACCCGGGACAGGGGACTAGCGGGCTCCTACAATGAGCAGTTCTTC

D: .
J: TRBJ1-2
size: few
V: TRBV7-8
CDR3: CASSLQGPSPYGYTF
DNA: TGTGCCAGCAGCCTACAGGGTCCTTCGCCCTATGGCTACACCTTC

D: .
J: TRBJ1-2
size: .
V: TRBV12-3/TRBV12-4
CDR3: CASSLTGPYGYTF
DNA: TGTGCCAGCAGTTTGACAGGTCCCTATGGCTACACCTTC

D: .
J: TRBJ1-1
size: .
V: TRBV18
CDR3: CASSRQGYTEAFF
DNA: TGTGCCAGCTCGCGTCAAGGTTACACTGAAGCTTTCTTT

D: .
J: TRBJ1-1
size: many
V: TRBV9
CDR3: CASSGTVNTEAFF
DNA: TGTGCCAGCAGCGGGACAGTCAACACTGAAGCTTTCTTT

D: .
J: TRBJ1-1
size: .
V: TRBV10-3
CDR3: CAISESPLKVPPTEAFF
DNA: TGTGCCATCAGTGAGTCCCCCCTTAAGGTGCCCCCCACTGAAGCTTTCTTT

D: .
J: TRBJ1-1
size: once
V: TRBV6-5
CDR3: CASSYSRLGEAFF
DNA: TGTGCCAGCAGTTACTCGCGTCTGGGGGAAGCTTTCTTT

D: TRBD1
J: TRBJ2-7
size: few
V: TRBV2
CDR3: CASSHEYRDRGRDEQYF
DNA: TGTGCCAGCAGTCATGAGTACCGGGACAGGGGGCGGGACGAGCAGTACTTC

D: TRBD1
J: TRBJ1-2
size: .
V: TRBV7-9
CDR3: CASSFDRGDGYTF
DNA: TGTGCCAGCAGCTTTGACAGGGGGGATGGCTACACCTTC

D: .
J: TRBJ2-7
size: .
V: TRBV27
CDR3: CASSFAWGLEQYF
DNA: TGTGCCAGCAGTTTTGCTTGGGGGCTCGAGCAGTACTTC

D: TRBD1
J: TRBJ2-2
size: .
V: TRBV11-2
CDR3: CASSLTRDRALNTGELFF
DNA: TGTGCCAGCAGCCTCACAAGGGACAGGGCATTGAACACCGGGGAGCTGTTTTTT

D: .
J: TRBJ2-3
size: .
V: TRBV5-1
CDR3: CASSSRVTSWFPDTQYF
DNA: TGCGCCAGCAGCTCCCGAGTGACTAGTTGGTTTCCAGATACGCAGTATTTT

D: TRBD2
J: TRBJ2-1
size: .
V: TRBV7-9
CDR3: CASSPGLAGESYNEQFF
DNA: TGTGCCAGCAGCCCGGGACTAGCGGGAGAGTCCTACAATGAGCAGTTCTTC

D: TRBD2
J: TRBJ2-1
size: .
V: TRBV5-6
CDR3: CASSSGTSGGYNEQFF
DNA: TGTGCCAGCAGCTCAGGGACTAGCGGGGGCTACAATGAGCAGTTCTTC

D: .
J: TRBJ1-4
size: .
V: TRBV15
CDR3: CATSRGAWDIPNEKLFF
DNA: TGTGCCACCAGCAGAGGGGCGTGGGACATCCCTAATGAAAAACTGTTTTTT

D: TRBD2
J: TRBJ2-1
size: .
V: TRBV11-1
CDR3: CASSPLRLAGASSTLYNEQFF
DNA: TGTGCCAGCAGCCCCCTGCGGCTAGCGGGAGCCTCATCAACCCTCTACAATGAGCAGTTCTTC

D: .
J: TRBJ1-5
size: few
V: TRBV6-2/TRBV6-3
CDR3: CASSYEINQPQHF
DNA: TGTGCCAGCAGTTATGAGATAAATCAGCCCCAGCATTTT

D: .
J: TRBJ2-7
size: .
V: TRBV4-1
CDR3: CASSQFPGYEQYF
DNA: TGCGCCAGCAGCCAGTTTCCCGGGTACGAGCAGTACTTC

D: .
J: TRBJ1-1
size: once
V: TRBV14
CDR3: CASSQAVNTEAFF
DNA: TGTGCCAGCAGCCAAGCGGTGAACACTGAAGCTTTCTTT

D: TRBD2
J: TRBJ2-7
size: .
V: TRBV28
CDR3: CASSTRGLAGVHEQYF
DNA: TGTGCCAGCAGCACGCGGGGGCTAGCGGGAGTCCACGAGCAGTACTTC

D: .
J: TRBJ1-5
size: .
V: TRBV24-1
CDR3: CATSEGGLGQPQHF
DNA: TGTGCCACCAGTGAGGGAGGGCTCGGGCAGCCCCAGCATTTT

D: TRBD1
J: TRBJ1-1
size: few
V: TRBV30
CDR3: CAWSTLDRGRMNTEAFF
DNA: TGTGCCTGGAGTACTCTCGACAGGGGCCGGATGAACACTGAAGCTTTCTTT

D: .
J: TRBJ2-2
size: .
V: TRBV29-1
CDR3: CSVGRTFGAGELFF
DNA: TGCAGCGTCGGAAGGACCTTCGGTGCCGGGGAGCTGTTTTTT

D: .
J: TRBJ1-1
size: .
V: TRBV7-2
CDR3: CASSLQWAAFF
DNA: TGTGCCAGCAGCTTACAATGGGCTGCTTTCTTT

D: .
J: TRBJ1-4
size: .
V: TRBV14
CDR3: CASSQVMLEKLFF
DNA: TGTGCCAGCAGCCAAGTAATGTTGGAAAAACTGTTTTTT

D: TRBD2
J: TRBJ2-1
size: .
V: TRBV20-1
CDR3: CSAVGTSGGEIYNEQFF
DNA: TGCAGTGCAGTGGGGACTAGCGGGGGGGAAATCTACAATGAGCAGTTCTTC

D: .
J: TRBJ2-3
size: .
V: TRBV18
CDR3: CASSPAGPTDTQYF
DNA: TGTGCCAGCTCACCAGCCGGACCCACAGATACGCAGTATTTT

D: TRBD2
J: TRBJ2-3
size: few
V: TRBV13
CDR3: CASSSGLAGALTDTQYF
DNA: TGTGCCAGCAGCTCCGGACTAGCGGGGGCTCTTACAGATACGCAGTATTTT